The 32 T cell receptor beta chains given below trace back to one sample, sequenced in a study of shared clonotypes between healthy human individuals. Assay used: immunoSEQ multiplex PCR; TCRdb lists only in-frame clones, some missing. Of roughly 2.4 million clones in the sample, nearly 97% were seen once. Sequencing used naive CD4+ T cells sorted from blood. The sample's subset: CD45RA+ positively selected. The receptors come from a man aged 18-30 years in good health.

The gene calls are TRBV5-4 and TRBJ2-1, with 12 bases identical to TRBD2. V trimming: 0 bases; J trimming: 8 bases; junction bases outside the gene matches: 9. CDR1 and CDR2 from the germline V gene are SGHNT and YYREEE (reference sequence). This CDR3 contains 17 residues. The CDR3 region is CASSLDLVTSGSDEQFF. The CDR3 coding sequence is TGTGCCAGCAGCTTGGACCTCGTGACTAGCGGGAGTGATGAGCAGTTCTTC.

The sample holds one count of this clone. The chain has TRBV30 and TRBJ1-1, with 9 bases fitting TRBD1. V was clipped by 2 bases and J by 6 bases; unmatched bases: 10. Germline CDR1 and CDR2: GTSNPN and SVGIG (reference sequence). CDR3 length equals 15 residues. Here the CDR3 DNA reads TGTGCCTGGAGTAAGAAAGGGACAGGGTGGCCTGAAGCTTTCTTT. Translated: CAWSKKGTGWPEAFF.

This chain uses TRBV11-2 with TRBJ2-1, with 9 nucleotides matching TRBD2. V gave up 1 base and J gave up 7 bases; unmatched junction bases: 5. This CDR3 region has 15 residues. Germline values: CDR1 SGHAT, CDR2 FQNNGV. The CDR3 coding sequence is TGTGCCAGCAGCTTAGGCACTAGCGGGCATAATGAGCAGTTCTTC. This gives the protein CASSLGTSGHNEQFF.

This chain connects TRBV6-5 to TRBJ2-7; D not certain. The CDR3 runs to 15 residues. Germline lookup yields CDR1 MNHEY and CDR2 SVGAGI. Trimming took 2 bases from V and 4 from J, leaving 15 bases between them. The CDR3, as DNA: TGTGCCAGCAGTTACCGCCATAACGGAAATTACGAGCAGTACTTC. It yields the protein CASSYRHNGNYEQYF.

The chain uses TRBV7-9 and TRBJ1-1; D remains unclear. Germline assignment: CDR1 SEHNR and CDR2 FQNEAQ (reference sequence). The ends were cut back, 2 bases at V and 1 base at J, with 8 bases in the middle. The CDR3 runs 14 residues. Written as DNA, the CDR3 is TGTGCCAGCAGCTTAAGCAGATCGAACACTGAAGCTTTCTTT. Translating gives CASSLSRSNTEAFF.

The chain carries TRBV29-1 and TRBJ2-1; possible D gene TRBD2, 5 bases. The CDR3 is made up of 14 amino acids. V lost 4 bases to trimming and J lost 9 bases, with 19 bases between them. Germline CDR1 SQVTM, CDR2 ANQGSEA. CDR3 bases: TGCAGCGTTGTCCCGTCGACTATAGTGGTTGAGCAGTTCTTC. This sequence encodes CSVVPSTIVVEQFF.

This clone occurred once. The chain joins TRBV30 to TRBJ1-5; possible D gene TRBD1, 5 bases. The V gene's germline CDR1 is GTSNPN and CDR2 SVGIG (reference sequence). Trimming pared 3 bases from V and 3 bases from J, leaving 12 bases between. This CDR3 is 14 amino acids long. CDR3 sequence: CAWSADTYNQPQHF. In DNA, the CDR3 is TGTGCCTGGAGCGCGGACACGTACAATCAGCCCCAGCATTTT.

The CDR3 protein is CASSPQQAANTEAFF. For the CDR3, the DNA is TGCGCCAGCAGCCCCCAGCAGGCCGCGAACACTGAAGCTTTCTTT. This chain links TRBV5-1 with TRBJ1-1; the D is unclear. Germline V CDR1 and CDR2: SGHRS, YFSETQ. The CDR3 is 15 amino acids. Trimming left V 4 bases short and J 1 base short, with 14 bases between.

This chain connects TRBV7-2 to TRBJ1-2, with no clear D. Between the trimmed V and J ends, which lost 3 bases and 8 bases, there was a span of 16 bases. Looked up from germline, CDR1 is SGHTA and CDR2 is FQGNSA. This CDR3 region has 14 residues. This CDR3 reads CASSLRWDVGGYTF. DNA for the CDR3: TGTGCCAGCAGCTTGCGTTGGGATGTGGGGGGCTACACCTTC. The whole variable domain, remainder taken from reference TRBV7-2 and TRBJ1-2, is GAGVSQSPSNKVTEKGKDVELRCDPISGHTALYWYRQSLGQGLEFLIYFQGNSAPDKSGLPSDRFSAERTGGSVSTLTIQRTQQEDSAVYLCASSLRWDVGGYTFGSGTRLTVV.

V is TRBV7-8 and J is TRBJ2-7, with 8 bases that match TRBD1. The CDR3 sequence is 18 residues long. After removal of 5 bases from V and 9 bases from J, the junction contained 24 bases not matched to a gene. Germline V gives CDR1 SGHVS, CDR2 FQNEAQ. The CDR3 protein is CASSPVGLGQGAPARQYF. CDR3 DNA sequence: TGTGCCAGCAGCCCGGTAGGCCTCGGACAGGGCGCCCCTGCGCGGCAGTACTTC.

Regarding this clone: A read error may account for a junction end that differs from germline. The chain links TRBV5-1 to TRBJ1-6; 9 bases agree with TRBD1. The CDR3 loop spans 18 amino acids. Germline lookup yields CDR1 SGHRS and CDR2 YFSETQ. The CDR3, as DNA: TGCGCCAGCAGTTTGGCCCCTCTGACAGGGGGTCTTAGTTCACCCCTCCACTTT. Translated: CASSLAPLTGGLSSPLHF.

This chain connects TRBV7-8 to TRBJ1-4; D remains unclear. V was trimmed by 2 bases and J by 6 bases, leaving 10 bases between them. Germline CDR1 reads SGHVS; CDR2 reads FQNEAQ. The CDR3 consists of 14 residues. CDR3 sequence reads: CASSLSQSDEKLFF. CDR3 DNA sequence: TGTGCCAGCAGCTTATCACAGTCAGATGAAAAACTGTTTTTT.

V gene TRBV7-9 combines with J gene TRBJ2-2; 11 nucleotides align to TRBD2. Germline loops: CDR1 SEHNR, CDR2 FQNEAQ (reference sequence). This CDR3 region has 17 residues. The ends lost 2 bases at V and 5 bases at J; junction bases unmatched: 7. The CDR3 sequence: CASSLTSGSRGTGELFF. The CDR3, as DNA: TGTGCCAGCAGCTTAACTAGCGGGAGCCGGGGTACCGGGGAGCTGTTTTTT.

The V call is TRBV10-3, the J call TRBJ1-2, with D unresolved. There are 15 residues in the CDR3. Looked up from germline, CDR1 is ENHRY and CDR2 is SYGVKD. V was trimmed by 0 bases and J by 8 bases, leaving 16 bases between them. CDR3 nucleotide sequence: TGTGCCATCAGTGAGTCCGGGCCAATGGAAAGGGGCTACACCTTC. Translating gives CAISESGPMERGYTF.

The chain has TRBV18 and TRBJ2-5; TRBD1 might be the D (5 bases). The germline CDR1 and CDR2 sequences are KGHSH and LQKENI. The V gene lost 5 bases and the J gene lost 4 bases, with 11 bases spanning the gap. This CDR3 contains 13 residues. In DNA, the CDR3 is TGTGCCAGCTCAACCAGGGTAGGAGAGACCCAGTACTTC. It yields the protein CASSTRVGETQYF.

This clone was recorded only once. The chain is built from TRBV28 and TRBJ1-5, with D hard to call. The CDR3 has 14 residues. V was trimmed by 10 bases and J by 1 base, leaving 14 bases between them. Germline loops: CDR1 MDHEN, CDR2 SYDVKM. DNA of the CDR3: TGTGCCACCGTTGCTGTACCGAGCAATCAGCCCCAGCATTTT. This gives the protein CATVAVPSNQPQHF.

The CDR3 here is CASSSGLAGGITDTQYF. The CDR3 DNA is TGCGCCAGCAGCAGTGGACTAGCGGGGGGAATCACAGATACGCAGTATTTT. The chain joins TRBV5-1 to TRBJ2-3; 14 bases match TRBD2. The ends lost 4 bases at V and 2 bases at J; junction bases unmatched: 6. The germline V gene encodes CDR1 SGHRS and CDR2 YFSETQ. The CDR3 is made up of 17 amino acids.

The chain carries TRBV5-4 and TRBJ1-1; perhaps TRBD1 as D (6 bases). The V gene lost 4 bases and the J gene lost 3 bases, with 16 bases spanning the gap. The CDR3 loop spans 15 amino acids. CDR1 is SGHNT and CDR2 is YYREEE in the germline V gene (reference sequence). This CDR3 reads CASSRETGSYTEAFF. CDR3 bases: TGTGCCAGCAGCCGTGAGACAGGCAGTTACACTGAAGCTTTCTTT.

V and J are TRBV6-5 and TRBJ1-2, with unresolved D. The ends were cut back, 7 bases at V and 3 bases at J, with 18 bases in the middle. From germline, CDR1 is MNHEY and CDR2 SVGAGI. CDR3 length: 15 amino acids. CDR3 loop: CASIGVGRRDYGYTF. The CDR3 DNA is TGTGCCAGCATCGGGGTGGGCAGGAGGGACTATGGCTACACCTTC.

A remark on this clone: The same CDR3 arises from other DNA sequences in this sample as well. This chain joins TRBV18 and TRBJ2-7; D remains ambiguous. Germline CDR1 KGHSH, CDR2 LQKENI. The CDR3 is 12 residues long. The V end lost 3 bases, the J end lost 7 bases, and 10 bases lay between the germline ends. CDR3 sequence (DNA): TGTGCCAGCTCACCCCGTCTGGGTGAGCAGTACTTC. Protein: CASSPRLGEQYF.

This chain uses TRBV30 with TRBJ1-4; a possible D gene is TRBD1 (5 bases). The V end was cut by 0 bases, the J end by 4 bases, with 9 bases between. The CDR3 loop spans 14 amino acids. Looked up from germline, CDR1 is GTSNPN and CDR2 is SVGIG (reference sequence). The chain's CDR3 is CAWSVLGDNEKLFF. The CDR3 region has the DNA TGTGCCTGGAGTGTACTAGGGGATAATGAAAAACTGTTTTTT.

The V and J genes are TRBV6-5 and TRBJ2-5; D perhaps matches TRBD2 (5 bases). CDR1 and CDR2 (germline): MNHEY, SVGAGI. The CDR3 spans 11 residues. V lost 5 bases and J lost 10, with 11 bases in between. CDR3 sequence: CASSASSYQYF. CDR3 sequence (DNA): TGTGCCAGCAGTGCCTCTAGCTACCAGTACTTC.

The V call is TRBV18, the J call TRBJ2-2; D remains unclear. Germline lookup yields CDR1 KGHSH and CDR2 LQKENI. The CDR3 runs to 12 residues. Trimming shortened V by 4 bases and J by 6 bases, and 6 bases separated the two germline ends. CDR3 sequence (DNA): TGTGCCAGCTCACAAAACGCCGGGGAGCTGTTTTTT. Encoded protein: CASSQNAGELFF. The full variable domain, with the rest looked up from reference TRBV18 and TRBJ2-2, is NAGVMQNPRHLVRRRGQEARLRCSPMKGHSHVYWYRQLPEEGLKFMVYLQKENIIDESGMPKERFSAEFPKEGPSILRIQQVVRGDSAAYFCASSQNAGELFFGEGSRLTVL.

The rearrangement links TRBV6-1 to TRBJ1-5, with D uncertain. Trimming left V 3 bases short and J 7 bases short, with 10 bases between. CDR1 and CDR2 from the germline V gene are MNHNS and SASEGT. There are 13 residues in the CDR3. The CDR3 loop is CASSEYPGQPQHF. CDR3 sequence (DNA): TGTGCCAGCAGTGAGTATCCGGGGCAGCCCCAGCATTTT.

Regarding this clone: Other DNA sequences from this sample encode an identical CDR3 as well. The rearrangement links TRBV7-9 to TRBJ1-1; no firm D call. The CDR3 is made up of 14 amino acids. Germline CDR1 reads SEHNR; CDR2 reads FQNEAQ (reference sequence). Trimming cost V 5 bases and J 0 bases, with 10 bases left between them. The CDR3 DNA reads as TGTGCCAGCAGCCAGAAAGGGCTGAACACTGAAGCTTTCTTT. Residues: CASSQKGLNTEAFF.

Comments on this clone: This specimen includes other DNA sequences encoding the same CDR3. This chain connects TRBV5-1 to TRBJ1-1; a weak D match, TRBD1 (5 bases). The CDR3 has 13 amino acids. Germline values: CDR1 SGHRS, CDR2 YFSETQ. V was pared by 3 bases and J by 4 bases, with 10 bases between. CDR3 region: CASSWTGGTEAFF. The DNA for the CDR3 is TGCGCCAGCAGCTGGACGGGGGGCACTGAAGCTTTCTTT.

This rearrangement joins TRBV18 to TRBJ1-6; 7 bases are shared with TRBD1. The CDR3 loop spans 15 amino acids. V trimming: 5 bases; J trimming: 8 bases; junction bases outside the gene matches: 9. From germline, CDR1 is KGHSH and CDR2 LQKENI. This chain's CDR3 is CASSATDGQDSPLHF. Written as DNA, the CDR3 is TGTGCCAGCTCAGCGACGGACGGACAGGATTCACCCCTCCACTTT.

The rearrangement uses TRBV11-2 and TRBJ1-4, with D perhaps matching TRBD1 (5 bases). The germline V gene encodes CDR1 SGHAT and CDR2 FQNNGV. Deletions cut 3 bases from V and 7 bases from J, with 12 bases between. The CDR3 is made up of 14 amino acids. The CDR3 DNA follows: TGTGCCAGCAGCTTGACAGTGGGGGGTGAAAAACTGTTTTTT. Amino acids: CASSLTVGGEKLFF. The complete variable domain, with remaining parts taken from reference TRBV11-2 and TRBJ1-4, reads EAGVAQSPRYKIIEKRQSVAFWCNPISGHATLYWYQQILGQGPKLLIQFQNNGVVDDSQLPKDRFSAERLKGVDSTLKIQPAKLEDSAVYLCASSLTVGGEKLFFGSGTQLSVL.

This chain uses TRBV6-1 with TRBJ1-4, with D maybe TRBD1 (5 bases). The germline V gene has CDR1 MNHNS and CDR2 SASEGT. CDR3 size: 16 residues. Trimming removed 4 bases at V and 8 bases at J, with 20 bases between. The CDR3 region is CASSGGRGSLTEKLFF. Written as DNA, the CDR3 is TGTGCCAGCAGTGGGGGAAGGGGATCCCTGACAGAAAAACTGTTTTTT.

The genes are TRBV7-2 and TRBJ2-2; D gene ambiguous. This CDR3 has 15 amino acids. The V and J ends lost 5 bases and 0 bases respectively, with 10 bases between them. CDR1 SGHTA and CDR2 FQGNSA come from the germline V gene. CDR3 in DNA: TGTGCCAGCAGCCCTGCCGCGGCGAACACCGGGGAGCTGTTTTTT. Residues: CASSPAAANTGELFF.

A word on this clone: Other DNA sequences of this sample code for an identical CDR3. This chain connects TRBV7-9 to TRBJ2-2, with TRBD2 matching 9 bases. Trimming at V came to 1 base and at J to 8 bases, leaving 2 bases not matched to a gene. The CDR3 runs 14 residues. Germline loops: CDR1 SEHNR, CDR2 FQNEAQ (reference sequence). The CDR3 is CASSLVAGAGELFF. The CDR3 nucleotides read TGTGCCAGCAGCTTAGTAGCGGGAGCTGGGGAGCTGTTTTTT.

This chain links TRBV14 with TRBJ2-4, with D possibly being TRBD2 (6 bases). V lost 0 bases and J lost 0, with 9 bases in between. Germline CDR1 reads SGHDN; CDR2 reads FVKESK. The CDR3 has 16 amino acids. DNA for the CDR3: TGTGCCAGCAGCCAAGAACGGGGGTTAGCCAAAAACATTCAGTACTTC. Residues: CASSQERGLAKNIQYF.